Listed below are T cell receptor beta chains from one sample, sequenced in a study of OX40 agonist ivuxolimab in advanced cancers. The data were produced by immunoSEQ multiplex PCR, yet TCRdb's version contains in-frame clones alone and is incomplete. The top ten hold 2% of the sample, which has about 99,000 clones, 95% to 96% seen once. Specimen: CD4+ or CD8+ T cells sorted from blood, collected in a trial of the OX40 agonist ivuxolimab. The receptors were sampled from an adult with an advanced solid tumor such as melanoma, head and neck, liver or kidney cancer. Each CDR3 is given without its conserved first and last residue.

j_call | v_call | cdr3_aa
TRBJ2-6 | TRBV5-4 | ASSLAGAGANVLT
TRBJ2-2 | TRBV4-3 | ASSLVGEAGELF
TRBJ2-2 | TRBV28 | ASSLSPLNTGELF
TRBJ2-7 | TRBV27 | ASSLSTSGRPSSYEQY
TRBJ2-3 | TRBV27 | AAGGGPPWADTQY
TRBJ2-2 | TRBV7-9 | ASSLPPEGVVELF
TRBJ2-7 | TRBV28 | ASSTGQDSYEQY
TRBJ2-3 | TRBV7-8 | ASSLVEGGTDTQY
TRBJ2-7 | TRBV19 | ASSMGRAYEQY
TRBJ2-5 | TRBV5-1 | ASSYQETQY
TRBJ2-2 | TRBV28 | ASSILGEQAGELF
TRBJ1-1 | TRBV19 | ASRTGWNTEAF
TRBJ2-1 | TRBV27 | ASSRGTSGVYNEQF
TRBJ1-2 | TRBV4-1 | ASSQGPRTNYGYT
TRBJ2-1 | TRBV13 | ASSQTGRGVREQF
TRBJ2-3 | TRBV27 | ASSLSGTSGGADTQY
TRBJ2-7 | TRBV9 | ASSVEGVRLDEQY
TRBJ1-4 | TRBV6-6 | AGSYGQGGKLF
TRBJ1-4 | TRBV4-1 | ASSQSTVDPEKLF
TRBJ2-7 | TRBV28 | ASGDFYSYEQY
TRBJ1-4 | TRBV6-1 | ASSSWGENEKLF
TRBJ2-7 | TRBV6-5 | ASSYSVPGYEQY
TRBJ2-7 | TRBV10-2 | ASERDYEQY
TRBJ2-3 | TRBV5-1 | ASSLDAGSRKDTQY
TRBJ2-3 | TRBV5-6 | ASSLVRGSTDTQY
TRBJ1-5 | TRBV19 | ASSRATAYSNQPQH
TRBJ2-7 | TRBV27 | ASKFQREWSEQY
TRBJ2-1 | TRBV19 | ASSIPAGYNEQF
TRBJ2-1 | TRBV11-3 | ASSVDLTRYNEQF
TRBJ2-7 | TRBV27 | ASSLLGDKTYEQY
TRBJ2-3 | TRBV5-6 | ASRTKPGQGALRTDTQY
TRBJ2-3 | TRBV19 | ASSMGGVGTDTQY
TRBJ2-1 | TRBV12-5 | ASGWGGWDNEQF
TRBJ2-5 | TRBV19 | ASSIQGRFGETQY
TRBJ1-1 | TRBV6-1 | ASSVQGGPEAF
TRBJ2-5 | TRBV10-3 | AISESTNGGQETQY
TRBJ1-5 | TRBV4-3 | ASSQDSGPNQPQH
TRBJ2-7 | TRBV9 | ASSVGWTGDSYEQY
TRBJ2-7 | TRBV11-2 | ASSLGLLYEQY
TRBJ1-3 | TRBV11-2 | ASSHDAGNPGNTIY
TRBJ2-3 | TRBV18 | ASSPRGESVLDTQY
TRBJ1-1 | TRBV19 | ASEIGMNTEAF
TRBJ2-7 | TRBV13 | ASTHSGYEQY
TRBJ2-5 | TRBV2 | ASSEGEETQY
TRBJ1-4 | TRBV4-1 | ASSPEGSSNEKLF
TRBJ2-1 | TRBV28 | AAGRGRSAREGNEQF
TRBJ1-4 | TRBV5-6 | ASSLAGKGVESEKLF
TRBJ2-7 | TRBV9 | ASSGGLGGAYEQY
TRBJ1-1 | TRBV7-9 | ASSSPNTEAF
TRBJ1-4 | TRBV9 | ASSQDNHEKLF
TRBJ2-1 | TRBV6-1 | AGRTGGSYNEQF
TRBJ1-1 | TRBV5-8 | ASSLRTAVAF